What follows are 28 T cell receptor beta chains derived from one specimen sequenced in a study of cytomegalovirus exposure and HLA in healthy donors. Primers included in the PCR were 60 Vbeta and 13 Jbeta primers. Assay used: immunoSEQ multiplex PCR; TCRdb lists only in-frame clones, some missing. This sample has fewer than 150,000 clones, with around 85% found just once. Sample: PBMCs. These receptors came from a woman aged 25 to 39 in good health and CMV-seropositive.

This chain links TRBV5-1 with TRBJ1-1, with a possible D match to TRBD1 (5 bases). Trimming pared 2 bases from V and 3 bases from J, leaving 11 bases between. CDR3 length: 14 amino acids. Germline values: CDR1 SGHRS, CDR2 YFSETQ. CDR3 sequence (DNA): TGCGCCAGCAGCTTCAGGGTTTTTGACACTGAAGCTTTCTTT. Translation: CASSFRVFDTEAFF.

The rearrangement links TRBV18 to TRBJ1-4; D is possibly TRBD1 (5 bases). CDR3 size: 15 residues. Germline V gene lookup returns CDR1 KGHSH and CDR2 LQKENI. V lost 3 bases and J lost 3, with 11 bases in between. DNA for the CDR3: TGTGCCAGCTCACCTCGACAGACGTCTAATGAAAAACTGTTTTTT. It encodes CASSPRQTSNEKLFF. Full variable domain (missing parts from reference TRBV18 and TRBJ1-4): NAGVMQNPRHLVRRRGQEARLRCSPMKGHSHVYWYRQLPEEGLKFMVYLQKENIIDESGMPKERFSAEFPKEGPSILRIQQVVRGDSAAYFCASSPRQTSNEKLFFGSGTQLSVL.

The chain links TRBV27 to TRBJ1-1; D gene uncertain. The germline V and J ends were trimmed by 4 bases and 6 bases, with 12 bases remaining between them. The CDR3 is 13 residues long. Germline CDR1 reads MNHEY; CDR2 reads SMNVEV (reference sequence). The CDR3 nucleotides are TGTGCCAGCAGTTCCCCCGTGGGCCCTGAAGCTTTCTTT. The encoded protein is CASSSPVGPEAFF.

The chain joins TRBV5-4 to TRBJ2-7, with D perhaps matching TRBD2 (5 bases). The CDR3 has 13 residues. Trimming removed 5 bases at V and 1 base at J, with 10 bases between. CDR1 is SGHNT and CDR2 is YYREEE in the germline V gene (reference sequence). In nucleotides, the CDR3 is TGTGCCAGCAGTCGAGGGCAATCCTACGAGCAGTACTTC. Translated, it gives CASSRGQSYEQYF.

The V and J genes are TRBV10-2 and TRBJ1-3, with TRBD1 as a possible D gene (6 bases). V lost 6 bases and J lost 0, with 12 bases in between. CDR1 is WSHSY, CDR2 SAAADI, per germline. CDR3 size: 15 residues. The CDR3 loop reads CASSDRPLSGNTIYF. As DNA, the CDR3 is TGCGCCAGCAGCGACAGGCCGCTCTCTGGAAACACCATATATTTT.

The chain carries TRBV7-2 and TRBJ2-7; TRBD1 aligns across 9 bases. J lost 3 bases, V lost 1 base, and 10 bases had no gene match. Germline CDR1 SGHTA, CDR2 FQGNSA. The CDR3 sequence is 17 residues long. CDR3 region: CASSLGLGQGSFYEQYF. The CDR3 nucleotides read TGTGCCAGCAGCTTAGGTCTAGGACAGGGGTCCTTCTACGAGCAGTACTTC.

The J gene is TRBJ2-7, the V gene TRBV5-1; TRBD2 agrees at 7 bases. Germline V lookup: CDR1 SGHRS, CDR2 YFSETQ. This CDR3 contains 15 residues. With V trimmed by 7 bases and J by 2 bases, 12 bases remained unmatched. The CDR3 DNA follows: TGCGCCAGCGCACTGCGTAGCGGGCCCCCCTACGAGCAGTACTTC. This sequence encodes CASALRSGPPYEQYF.

This chain links TRBV28 with TRBJ2-7, with TRBD1 identical over 7 bases. The V gene's germline CDR1 is MDHEN and CDR2 SYDVKM. The V and J ends lost 4 bases and 4 bases, in that order; junction bases with no gene match: 10. This CDR3 has 15 residues. CDR3 nucleotides: TGTGCCAGCAGTTCCAGACAGGGAAATTATTACGAGCAGTACTTC. Translation: CASSSRQGNYYEQYF.

The rearrangement uses TRBV7-9 and TRBJ1-1, with D unresolved. The CDR3 extends over 12 amino acids. V was clipped by 1 base and J by 11 bases, with 11 bases between them. CDR1 SEHNR and CDR2 FQNEAQ come from the germline V gene (reference sequence). The CDR3 is CASSLGRDRAFF. The CDR3 bases are TGTGCCAGCAGCTTAGGGAGAGATCGGGCTTTCTTT.

This clone was found a few times. The chain carries TRBV9 and TRBJ1-3, with a tentative D call TRBD1 (6 bases). The CDR3 length is 15 residues. Germline values: CDR1 SGDLS, CDR2 YYNGEE. The V and J ends lost 0 bases and 3 bases respectively, with 10 bases between them. The CDR3 protein is CASSVVGGVGNTIYF. In nucleotides, the CDR3 is TGTGCCAGCAGCGTAGTAGGGGGTGTTGGAAACACCATATATTTT.

The chain recombines TRBV5-5 with TRBJ1-5; D unclear. V dropped 2 bases and J dropped 1 base, with 10 bases sitting between them. Germline loops: CDR1 SGHKS, CDR2 YYEKEE (reference sequence). The CDR3 covers 15 residues. As DNA, the CDR3 is TGTGCCAGCAGCTTTATTGGGAGCAGCAATCAGCCCCAGCATTTT. Translation: CASSFIGSSNQPQHF.

The chain carries TRBV5-1 and TRBJ1-1, with D perhaps matching TRBD1 (5 bases). From germline, CDR1 is SGHRS and CDR2 YFSETQ. V was pared by 3 bases and J by 4 bases, with 16 bases between. CDR3 length: 15 amino acids. CDR3 region: CASSSAGTEGTEAFF. CDR3 in DNA: TGCGCCAGCAGCTCCGCAGGGACGGAGGGCACTGAAGCTTTCTTT.

This chain uses TRBV30 with TRBJ2-1, with D possibly TRBD2 on 6 matching bases. Germline-derived CDR1 and CDR2 are GTSNPN and SVGIG (reference sequence). The germline V and J ends were trimmed by 5 bases and 1 base, with 12 bases remaining between them. The CDR3 has 14 residues. CDR3 in DNA: TGTGCCTGGGATAGCGGAGCTTCCTACAATGAGCAGTTCTTC. Amino acid sequence: CAWDSGASYNEQFF.

This clone was seen just once. Here the CDR3 reads CASSPGTGNGYTF. DNA of the CDR3: TGTGCCAGCAGCCCAGGGACAGGGAATGGCTACACCTTC. J is TRBJ1-2 and V is TRBV7-3; 9 positions match TRBD1. V dropped 5 bases and J dropped 6; count of bases not matched to a gene: 4. Germline CDR1 SGHTA, CDR2 FQGTGA. The CDR3 covers 13 residues.

This chain joins TRBV9 and TRBJ1-5, with TRBD1 as a possible D gene (5 bases). Trimming pared 3 bases from V and 4 bases from J, leaving 11 bases between. This CDR3 is built from 14 residues. CDR1 is SGDLS and CDR2 is YYNGEE in the germline V gene. The DNA of the CDR3 is TGTGCCAGCAGCGCCGGAGGGGTTAATCAGCCCCAGCATTTT. This sequence encodes CASSAGGVNQPQHF.

This chain's CDR3 is CASSLSPGGVGAFF. The CDR3 nucleotides are TGTGCCAGCAGTTTATCACCTGGGGGGGTAGGAGCTTTCTTT. The rearrangement uses TRBV27 and TRBJ1-1, with D tentatively TRBD1 (5 bases). Germline CDR1 MNHEY, CDR2 SMNVEV (reference sequence). The CDR3 consists of 14 residues. Trimming took 0 bases from V and 10 from J, leaving 15 bases between them.

This rearrangement joins TRBV2 to TRBJ2-7; D possibly corresponds to TRBD2 (6 bases). CDR1 is SNHLY, CDR2 FYNNEI, per germline. V lost 1 base and J lost 6, with 7 bases in between. This CDR3 is built from 12 residues. The CDR3 spells CASSEEAGEQYF. CDR3 sequence (DNA): TGTGCCAGCAGTGAAGAAGCGGGCGAGCAGTACTTC.

V gene TRBV27 combines with J gene TRBJ2-2; 7 nucleotides line up with TRBD1. Germline V gene data show CDR1 as MNHEY and CDR2 as SMNVEV (reference sequence). V gave up 4 bases and J gave up 8 bases; unmatched junction bases: 7. CDR3 size: 14 residues. CDR3 sequence (DNA): TGTGCCAGCAGTTCTTTGGGACAGCGAGGGGAGCTGTTTTTT. This gives the protein CASSSLGQRGELFF.

V gene TRBV18 combines with J gene TRBJ1-1; D unclear. Germline CDR1 KGHSH, CDR2 LQKENI. CDR3 length equals 13 residues. Trimming shortened V by 2 bases and J by 3 bases, and 7 bases separated the two germline ends. In DNA form, the CDR3 reads TGTGCCAGCTCACCATTTCGGGACACTGAAGCTTTCTTT. Its protein product is CASSPFRDTEAFF.

The chain links TRBV6-1 to TRBJ2-2; tentative D call: TRBD1 (5 bases). Germline V gives CDR1 MNHNS, CDR2 SASEGT. This CDR3 comprises 14 residues. V was clipped by 8 bases and J by 4 bases, with 14 bases between them. The CDR3 region is CASGRDWSTGELFF. CDR3 nucleotides: TGTGCCAGCGGCAGGGATTGGAGCACCGGGGAGCTGTTTTTT.

The chain's CDR3 is CAWSSGGGYEQYF. The DNA for the CDR3 is TGTGCCTGGAGTTCTGGTGGAGGCTACGAGCAGTACTTC. The chain carries TRBV30 and TRBJ2-7; possibly TRBD2 for D (5 bases). V dropped 2 bases and J dropped 3 bases, with 11 bases sitting between them. Germline CDR1 and CDR2: GTSNPN and SVGIG (reference sequence). The length of the CDR3 is 13 residues.

The chain is built from TRBV19 and TRBJ2-1, with 13 bases identical to TRBD2. V trimming: 10 bases; J trimming: 4 bases; junction bases outside the gene matches: 10. The germline V gene encodes CDR1 LNHDA and CDR2 SQIVND (reference sequence). The CDR3 contains 16 residues. In DNA, the CDR3 is TGTGCCACCACTCACGGACTAGCGGGAGCATACAATGAGCAGTTCTTC. This encodes CATTHGLAGAYNEQFF.

V usage is TRBV29-1 and J usage is TRBJ2-1, with a weak D call TRBD1 (5 bases). The CDR3 is 15 amino acids. Trimming stripped 1 base from V and 0 bases from J, with 10 bases between. In germline, CDR1 is SQVTM, CDR2 ANQGSEA. The CDR3 coding sequence is TGCAGCGTTGAAGGGGGCGCCAGCTCCTACAATGAGCAGTTCTTC. Protein: CSVEGGASSYNEQFF.

J is TRBJ2-1 and V is TRBV10-3, with 8 bases that match TRBD2. This CDR3 has 14 residues. Germline V CDR1 and CDR2: ENHRY, SYGVKD. Unmatched junction bases numbered 9, after V lost 8 bases and J lost 6 bases. The CDR3 region is CAIGRTGGSNEQFF. The CDR3 DNA sequence: TGTGCCATCGGTAGAACGGGAGGGAGCAATGAGCAGTTCTTC.

The chain employs TRBV28 and TRBJ1-1; TRBD1 agrees at 7 bases. Looked up from germline, CDR1 is MDHEN and CDR2 is SYDVKM. Losses at the gene ends were 6 bases for V and 2 bases for J; bases not matched to a gene: 6. The CDR3 consists of 14 residues. The CDR3 loop reads CASRTGKINTEAFF. Here the CDR3 DNA reads TGTGCCAGCAGGACAGGGAAAATTAACACTGAAGCTTTCTTT. The full variable domain, in which reference TRBV28 and TRBJ1-1 provide the parts outside the CDR3, is DVKVTQSSRYLVKRTGEKVFLECVQDMDHENMFWYRQDPGLGLRLIYFSYDVKMKEKGDIPEGYSVSREKKERFSLILESASTNQTSMYLCASRTGKINTEAFFGQGTRLTVV.

The CDR3 here is CAISGTPREQFF. Here the CDR3 DNA reads TGTGCCATCTCAGGGACTCCGAGGGAGCAGTTCTTC. The rearrangement links TRBV6-1 to TRBJ2-1, with D tentatively TRBD2 (6 bases). Per germline, CDR1 MNHNS and CDR2 SASEGT. This CDR3 is built from 12 residues. Trimming stripped 10 bases from V and 10 bases from J, with 17 bases between.

Note on this clone: Other DNA sequences in this sample translate to the same CDR3. The chain couples TRBV27 to TRBJ2-7; maybe TRBD2 (6 bases). Germline CDR1 is MNHEY and CDR2 is SMNVEV (reference sequence). Trimming left V 3 bases short and J 4 bases short, with 7 bases between. This CDR3 contains 12 residues. In DNA, the CDR3 is TGTGCCAGCAGTTTGGGAGGTTACGAGCAGTACTTC. Amino acid sequence: CASSLGGYEQYF.

The chain recombines TRBV13 with TRBJ2-7, with D perhaps matching TRBD2 (5 bases). The germline CDR1 and CDR2 sequences are PRHDT and FYEKMQ (reference sequence). The CDR3 has 14 residues. Trimming removed 5 bases from V and 3 bases from J, with 14 bases in between. CDR3 amino acids: CASSHGLPYYEQYF. The CDR3 bases are TGTGCCAGCAGCCATGGACTCCCGTACTACGAGCAGTACTTC.